The sequence of this TCR beta chain was determined in a study of shared clonotypes between healthy human individuals (dated by TCRdb to the early 2020s). Some background on the complete study: A couple of women and three men aged 18 to 49 years were included in the cohort. Libraries were prepared and TCR repertoires were sequenced by different laboratories using diverse techniques, in order to increase sequencing depth and limit assay-specific biases. For each donor, CD4 naive and CD4 memory were each run on three plates, CD8 naive on two plates, and CD8 memory on one plate. To estimate repertoire size and how much clonotypes are shared between individuals, the study performed deep sequencing of blood TCR repertoires from a few healthy adults. Between about 0.9 and 9 billion PBMCs per donor were obtained by leukapheresis. On the study overall, not on this receptor specifically: Larger estimated clonotype richness was generally found for naive subsets than for memory subsets. Sampling was limited to blood, and TCR repertoires in tissue likely differ from TCR repertoires in blood. Because the study included only a small number of donors, the genetic and exposure-history diversity represented was limited. Based on pairwise subsampling, the degree of clonotype sharing among donors was expected to be affected by sequencing depth. When a few donors were compared, the shared fraction of clonotypes was 5% to 6.5% for naive CD4, roughly 3.4% for naive CD8, about 2.5% for memory CD4, and approximately 0.4% for memory CD8. Rarefaction of sorted-subset datasets indicated incomplete sequencing despite the large sequencing depth. Clonotypes shared by all four sorted-subset donors showed higher generation probabilities than non-shared clonotypes.

Unmatched junction bases come to 6, with V trimmed by 5 bases and J by 0 bases. Its CDR3 holds 17 amino acids, cysteine through phenylalanine. This entry keeps only the CDR3 DNA: 51 bases, framed from base 1. CDR1 and CDR2 are drawn from the germline V gene: SGHAT, FQNNGV. With respect to this clone: This receptor's antigen is unknown. No much larger clone is present one base from it, and per-base qualities are unavailable.

CD8 naive samples were obtained by positive selection for CCR7 among CD45RO-negative cells, yielding a CD45RA+CCR7+ population from which TemRA cells were excluded. Healthy HIV-negative adults with no recently reported acute infections or vaccinations were included as donors. Every donor was a Caucasian adult living in Nashville, Tennessee, USA. Blood was obtained by leukapheresis, after which PBMCs were separated by Ficoll-Histopaque density gradient centrifugation and cryopreserved in liquid nitrogen vapor phase. Purity and quantity of every magnetically sorted T cell population were checked by analytical flow cytometry. Each sorted fraction had its genomic DNA isolated and then quantified by UV absorbance on a Nanodrop 2000c. Using the deep immunoSEQ assay, TCR CDR3 regions were amplified from genomic DNA by multiplex PCR. Extracted genomic DNA from each cell subset was distributed evenly across all wells of several immunoSEQ 96-well plates, and each plate was treated as a replicate. For sorted subsets, approximately 0.2 ug of genomic DNA, equivalent to some 33,000 T cell genomes, went into each replicate PCR. Purified libraries were quantified with a Qubit 3.0 fluorometer, sized on a Bioanalyzer 2100, and re-quantified with the KAPA Library Quantification kit. A separate single-read 150-cycle Illumina NextSeq 550 flow cell was used to sequence each immunoSEQ 96-well plate. Turning to the authors' computational methods: The immunoSEQ output contained only junctional sequences without quality scores, so filtering could not match that applied to full-length reads. To assign V/J genes and CDR3, sequences were annotated using PyIR, a Python wrapper for IgBLAST v1.9, with IMGT germline references. Reads were removed for weak V/J assignments (E-value above 1e-6), missing CDR3, stop codons, out-of-frame junctions, or ambiguous translated residues. V3J clonotypes were defined as sequences sharing the same inferred V gene, J gene, and CDR3 amino acid sequence. Percentage overlap between repertoires was calculated by dividing the number of shared unique clonotypes by the size of the smaller repertoire. Repertoire richness was assessed with RTK rarefaction, the Chao1 estimator, and Recon v2.1 estimates of unobserved clonotypes. OLGA was used to compute generation probabilities for all TCRbeta clonotypes that the gDNA method yielded from a handful of donors. TCRdb mirrors the immuneACCESS table, restricted to in-frame sequences. Some clones are absent from its copies; in checked studies, under half trace to an unresolved V gene, and the reason for the others is unknown. Clonal size and the V and J genes are those of that table, whereas D and trimming came from the DNA. The sample yields some 740,000 clones; almost 95% were counted once. The top ten constitute around 24% of the sample.

This TCR came from a man aged 25-40 years in good health. The material sequenced was naive CD8+ T cells sorted from blood. The cell subset or site label, read with the paper, signifies: CD45RA+CCR7+. The rearrangement joined TRBV11-2 to TRBJ2-2, with 10 middle bases fitting TRBD2. CDR3 reads: CASSLPLAGANTGELFF. The nucleotides are TGTGCCAGCAGCCTTCCCCTAGCGGGAGCGAACACCGGGGAGCTGTTTTTT.